This entry is about one T cell receptor (beta chain). The antigen is unknown. The data are from a study of cytomegalovirus exposure and HLA in healthy donors. Primers: 60 Vbeta forward and 13 Jbeta reverse. TCRdb's copy holds only in-frame clones and misses some; the assay was immunoSEQ multiplex PCR. The data contain about 36,000 clones, around 49% of them singletons. Study findings and constraints: In an earlier analysis, in fewer than 700 donors, most V segments appeared productive either ~90% or ~30% of the time.

This CDR3 is 14 amino acids long. Germline lookup yields CDR1 SGHTA and CDR2 FQGNSA. Trimming pared 5 bases from V and 3 bases from J, leaving 13 bases between. The sequencing sample was made of PBMCs. The sequence was obtained from a woman in her forties in good health and CMV-seropositive. This chain connects TRBV7-2 to TRBJ1-2; tentative D call: TRBD1 (6 bases). CDR3 residues: CASSPQGGDYGYTF. DNA of the CDR3: TGTGCCAGCAGCCCACAGGGAGGGGACTATGGCTACACCTTC.